Listed below are T cell receptor beta chains from one sample, sequenced in a study of OX40 agonist ivuxolimab in advanced cancers. TCRdb's table, derived via immunoSEQ multiplex PCR, lists solely in-frame clones and lacks some. The sample records tens of thousands of clones, almost 85% being singletons. The sample consisted of CD4+ or CD8+ T cells sorted from blood, taken in a trial of the OX40 agonist ivuxolimab. These receptors all come from an adult with an advanced solid tumor such as melanoma, head and neck, liver or kidney cancer. Each CDR3 is given with its conserved first and last residue. Each record gives: V gene, clone size, J gene, D gene, CDR3 protein, CDR3 DNA. D genes are given only for firm matches. Size tells how often a clone was seen (once, few, many) or the class of an expanded clone, and some rows leave it out.

>TRBV9|NA|TRBJ2-2|NA
CASSADAFNTGELFF
TGTGCCAGCAGCGCCGACGCCTTCAACACCGGGGAGCTGTTTTTT
>TRBV12-5|once|TRBJ2-3|TRBD2
CASGLVISGKADTQYF
TGTGCTAGTGGTTTGGTTATTAGCGGGAAGGCAGATACGCAGTATTTT
>TRBV18|NA|TRBJ1-5|TRBD1
CASSPIDRGGQPQHF
TGTGCCAGCTCACCAATCGACAGGGGAGGACAGCCCCAGCATTTT
>TRBV27|NA|TRBJ1-1|NA
CASSSRTRLNTEAFF
TGTGCCAGCAGTTCCCGGACAAGATTGAACACTGAAGCTTTCTTT
>TRBV7-2|NA|TRBJ2-7|TRBD1
CASSPGTGILEQYF
TGTGCCAGCAGCCCCGGGACAGGGATCCTCGAGCAGTACTTC
>TRBV4-1|medium-sized|TRBJ2-7|NA
CASSQESSGDEQYF
TGCGCCAGCAGCCAAGAGAGTTCTGGAGACGAGCAGTACTTC
>TRBV29-1|NA|TRBJ1-1|NA
CSAGYGVNTEAFF
TGCAGCGCGGGATACGGGGTGAACACTGAAGCTTTCTTT
>TRBV5-5|NA|TRBJ2-7|TRBD1
CASKGTENTYEQYF
TGTGCCAGCAAGGGGACAGAAAATACCTACGAGCAGTACTTC
>TRBV19|NA|TRBJ2-5|NA
CASSMTGTAETQYF
TGTGCCAGTAGTATGACCGGGACCGCAGAGACCCAGTACTTC
>TRBV2|NA|TRBJ1-3|NA
CASSSDASSGNTIYF
TGTGCCAGCAGTTCCGACGCCAGCTCTGGAAACACCATATATTTT
>TRBV5-1|NA|TRBJ2-5|TRBD2
CASSRASGFQETQYF
TGCGCCAGCAGTAGAGCTAGCGGTTTTCAAGAGACCCAGTACTTC
>TRBV11-2|NA|TRBJ2-2|NA
CASGSSGYNTGELFF
TGTGCCAGCGGGTCAAGTGGGTATAACACCGGGGAGCTGTTTTTT
>TRBV5-1|NA|TRBJ2-3|TRBD1
CASSLGQGGDTQYF
TGCGCCAGCAGCTTGGGACAGGGTGGAGATACGCAGTATTTT
>TRBV5-1|NA|TRBJ1-1|NA
CASRSGTEAFF
TGCGCCAGCAGGTCAGGCACTGAAGCTTTCTTT
>TRBV11-1|NA|TRBJ2-7|NA
CASSQRGQGGSYEQYF
TGTGCCAGCAGCCAGAGGGGTCAGGGGGGATCTTACGAGCAGTACTTC
>TRBV4-1|few|TRBJ1-2|TRBD1
CASSHPKGTGVYGYTF
TGCGCCAGCAGCCACCCCAAGGGGACAGGGGTATATGGCTACACCTTC
>TRBV6-1|NA|TRBJ1-4|NA
CASRPGLNNEKLFF
TGTGCCAGCAGGCCGGGACTTAATAATGAAAAACTGTTTTTT
>TRBV14|few|TRBJ2-3|TRBD2
CASSPGLRTSTDTQYF
TGTGCCAGCAGCCCGGGACTACGTACTAGCACAGATACGCAGTATTTT
>TRBV7-2|NA|TRBJ1-1|NA
CASSQGRGNTEAFF
TGTGCCAGCAGCCAGGGCCGAGGGAACACTGAAGCTTTCTTT
>TRBV29-1|NA|TRBJ2-2|NA
CSVEVDSNTGELFF
TGCAGCGTTGAAGTGGACTCAAACACCGGGGAGCTGTTTTTT
>TRBV28|NA|TRBJ2-2|TRBD2
CASSTGTSGRDIGELFF
TGTGCCAGCAGTACCGGGACTAGCGGGAGGGACATCGGGGAGCTGTTTTTT
>TRBV7-9|NA|TRBJ2-1|TRBD2
CASSPQGLAGNDEQFF
TGTGCCAGCAGCCCCCAGGGACTAGCGGGAAACGATGAGCAGTTCTTC
>TRBV28|NA|TRBJ2-1|NA
CASSLFVGRGGISYNEQFF
TGTGCCAGCAGTTTATTCGTAGGGCGAGGGGGGATCTCCTACAATGAGCAGTTCTTC
>TRBV27|NA|TRBJ1-1|NA
CASSLEGSVSITEAFF
TGTGCCAGCAGTTTAGAGGGAAGCGTATCGATCACTGAAGCTTTCTTT
>TRBV5-3|NA|TRBJ1-2|TRBD1
CASSWVTGRYTF
TGTGCCAGCAGCTGGGTGACAGGGCGCTACACCTTC
>TRBV9|NA|TRBJ1-5|NA
CASSYARETVGGQPQHF
TGTGCCAGCAGCTACGCCCGCGAGACGGTAGGCGGTCAGCCCCAGCATTTT
>TRBV28|NA|TRBJ1-2|TRBD1
CASKSGGNYGYTF
TGTGCCAGCAAGTCAGGGGGGAACTATGGCTACACCTTC
>TRBV6-6|NA|TRBJ1-1|TRBD1
CASSWDRAEAFF
TGTGCCAGCAGCTGGGACAGGGCCGAAGCTTTCTTT
>TRBV2|NA|TRBJ2-5|NA
CASSDLGRAGSETQYF
TGTGCCAGCAGTGATTTAGGCAGGGCCGGGTCGGAGACCCAGTACTTC
>TRBV5-1|NA|TRBJ2-7|NA
CASSLETGYTYEQYF
TGCGCCAGCAGCTTGGAAACAGGGTACACCTACGAGCAGTACTTC
>TRBV15|NA|TRBJ1-5|TRBD1
CATSSGTGTAQPQHF
TGTGCCACCAGCAGTGGGACAGGGACGGCTCAGCCCCAGCATTTT
>TRBV7-8|NA|TRBJ2-3|TRBD2
CASSLSSGASSTDTQYF
TGTGCCAGCAGCTTATCTAGCGGGGCCTCTAGCACAGATACGCAGTATTTT
>TRBV10-1|NA|TRBJ2-7|NA
CASSEGGSSYEQYF
TGCGCCAGCAGTGAAGGGGGTAGTTCCTACGAGCAGTACTTC
>TRBV5-1|NA|TRBJ2-7|TRBD1
CASSILDRGSYEQYF
TGCGCCAGCAGCATCCTAGACAGGGGCTCCTACGAGCAGTACTTC
>TRBV15|NA|TRBJ2-7|TRBD2
CATSRVLAGDYEQYF
TGTGCCACCAGCAGAGTACTAGCGGGAGACTACGAGCAGTACTTC
>TRBV6-4|NA|TRBJ2-3|TRBD1
CASRTDRGRNTQYF
TGTGCCAGCAGGACGGACAGGGGGCGAAATACGCAGTATTTT
>TRBV2|once|TRBJ2-5|NA
CASSDETGVGETQYF
TGTGCCAGCAGTGACGAAACGGGAGTTGGGGAGACCCAGTACTTC
>TRBV10-3|NA|TRBJ1-1|NA
CAISESLMGGTEAFF
TGTGCCATCAGTGAGTCGCTAATGGGCGGGACTGAAGCTTTCTTT
>TRBV7-2|few|TRBJ2-7|TRBD2
CASSFGLADAYEQYF
TGTGCCAGCAGCTTCGGACTAGCGGACGCCTACGAGCAGTACTTC
>TRBV5-1|NA|TRBJ1-1|NA
CASSLGSWENTEAFF
TGCGCCAGCAGCTTGGGGTCGTGGGAGAACACTGAAGCTTTCTTT
>TRBV19|NA|TRBJ2-1|TRBD2
CASSIGGREYNEQFF
TGTGCCAGTAGTATAGGCGGGAGGGAATACAATGAGCAGTTCTTC